The T cell receptor beta chain described here comes from a study of blood T cells in healthy people across ages. With respect to this clonotype: Its antigen is still unknown.

Together with a sample-barcoded 5' primer, a J-beta primer mix was included in a second PCR lasting roughly 6 to 12 cycles. Every single cDNA molecule received a tag from a template-switch adaptor with 12 random nucleotides. From the 5' RACE reads, TCRdb called clonotypes with MiXCR, one entry per CDR3 protein. The sample consists of 600,000 or so distinct CDR3 sequences, 25% to 30% of them appearing once. Study-wide results and limits: Leaving the PBMCs unsorted stopped any conclusive comparison of naive versus antigen-experienced cells. TCR beta diversity, measured per million T cells, fell in a roughly linear way with age.

The CDR3 consists of 18 residues. With 4 bases removed from V and 0 bases from J, the gap between germline ends came to 19 bases. Looked up from germline, CDR1 is SGHTA and CDR2 is FQGNSA. Material for sequencing was blood. The chain employs TRBV7-2 and TRBJ2-1, with D perhaps matching TRBD1 or TRBD2 (7 bases each). The clonotype originates from an elderly woman in good health. The CDR3 sequence is CASSSRGGAPSSYNEQFF. In DNA form, the CDR3 reads TGTGCCAGCAGCTCCAGGGGGGGGGCCCCAAGCTCCTACAATGAGCAGTTCTTC.